What follows is one T cell receptor beta chain and its context. The data were obtained in a study of blood T cell repertoires in COVID-19. Turning to the study itself: There were acute and convalescent COVID-19 samples, and they came from the United States, Italy and Spain.

Sequenced by immunoSEQ multiplex PCR; TCRdb stores in-frame clones only, minus some. The sample holds about 70,000 clones, under 80% seen once. With 4 bases clipped from V and 8 bases from J, the junction kept 11 bases outside the gene matches. Germline V CDR1 and CDR2: SGDLS, YYNGEE. The CDR3 is 14 residues long. What was sequenced was peripheral blood. This TCR came from an elderly woman with active or convalescent COVID-19. V usage is TRBV9 and J usage is TRBJ1-2, with 7 nucleotides matching TRBD1. In nucleotides, the CDR3 is TGTGCCAGCAGCAGTCAGACAGGGTCGTACGGCTACACCTTC. It yields the protein CASSSQTGSYGYTF.